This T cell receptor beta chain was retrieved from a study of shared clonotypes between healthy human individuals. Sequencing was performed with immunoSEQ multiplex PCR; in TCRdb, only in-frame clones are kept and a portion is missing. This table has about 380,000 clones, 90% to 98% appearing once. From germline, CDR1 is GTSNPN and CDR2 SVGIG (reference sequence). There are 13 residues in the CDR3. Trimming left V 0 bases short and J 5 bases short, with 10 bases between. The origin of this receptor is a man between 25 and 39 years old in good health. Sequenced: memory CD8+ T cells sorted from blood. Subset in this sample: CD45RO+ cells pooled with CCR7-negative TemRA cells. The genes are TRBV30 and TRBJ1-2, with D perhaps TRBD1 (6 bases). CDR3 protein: CAWSVGGGYGYTF. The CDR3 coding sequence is TGTGCCTGGAGTGTAGGGGGAGGTTATGGCTACACCTTC.